The 27 T cell receptor beta chains below all came from one sample that was sequenced in a study of blood T cell repertoires in COVID-19. The assay was immunoSEQ multiplex PCR, and TCRdb's table has in-frame clones only and misses some. The sample lists 140,000 to 150,000 clones; roughly 90% were seen once. The sequenced material came from PBMCs or T cells enriched from blood (not recorded which). These receptors all stem from a young woman with acute COVID-19.

The chain carries TRBV2 and TRBJ2-1; D is perhaps TRBD2 (6 bases). Germline assignment: CDR1 SNHLY and CDR2 FYNNEI. The V and J ends lost 7 bases and 1 base respectively, with 11 bases between them. The CDR3 totals 14 residues. The CDR3 reads CASTEEGSYNEQFF. CDR3 bases: TGTGCCAGCACCGAGGAGGGGTCCTACAATGAGCAGTTCTTC.

The CDR3 DNA reads TGTGCCAGCAGCTTCGGCAGGGGGCAGTACACCGGGGAGCTGTTTTTT. Residues: CASSFGRGQYTGELFF. The gene calls are TRBV5-4 and TRBJ2-2; TRBD1 agrees at 8 bases. Germline assignment: CDR1 SGHNT and CDR2 YYREEE (reference sequence). This CDR3 has 16 amino acids. The trim removed 2 bases at V and 3 bases at J, leaving 6 bases unmatched.

The rearrangement joins TRBV19 to TRBJ1-5, with 7 bases identical to TRBD1. This CDR3 comprises 17 residues. Unmatched junction bases numbered 13, after V lost 5 bases and J lost 3 bases. The germline V gene encodes CDR1 LNHDA and CDR2 SQIVND (reference sequence). CDR3: CASSDDREVSINQPQHF. The CDR3 region has the DNA TGTGCCAGTAGTGATGACAGGGAGGTTTCTATCAATCAGCCCCAGCATTTT.

This clone was seen more than once but under ten times. This chain joins TRBV15 and TRBJ2-7; no definite D call. Trimming removed 0 bases from V and 4 bases from J, with 10 bases in between. This CDR3 has 14 residues. Germline CDR1 reads LNHNV; CDR2 reads YYDKDF (reference sequence). This chain's CDR3 is CATSRDRGAYEQYF. As DNA, the CDR3 is TGTGCCACCAGCAGAGATCGCGGAGCTTACGAGCAGTACTTC.

V usage is TRBV28 and J usage is TRBJ2-7; perhaps TRBD1 as D (6 bases). The V end was cut by 5 bases, the J end by 1 base, with 15 bases between. The CDR3 covers 15 residues. From germline, CDR1 is MDHEN and CDR2 SYDVKM. The CDR3 nucleotides read TGTGCCAGCAGTCCCCGGCAGGGGTTTTCCTACGAGCAGTACTTC. Its protein is CASSPRQGFSYEQYF.

The CDR3 is CASSHAGTSGPTQYF. DNA for the CDR3: TGCGCCAGCAGCCACGCAGGGACTAGTGGCCCAACGCAGTATTTT. V usage is TRBV4-3 and J usage is TRBJ2-3, with 8 bases that match TRBD2. CDR1 LGHNA and CDR2 YSLEER come from the germline V gene. Germline trimming cut 3 bases from V and 9 bases from J; bases unmatched to any gene: 11. CDR3 length: 15 amino acids.

The chain recombines TRBV7-6 with TRBJ2-5, with TRBD2 as a possible D gene (5 bases). Trimming left V 5 bases short and J 5 bases short, with 27 bases between. This CDR3 has 18 amino acids. Germline V gives CDR1 SGHVS, CDR2 FNYEAQ. This CDR3 is CASSQFRGAGLYDETQYF. The CDR3, as DNA: TGTGCCAGCAGCCAATTTCGGGGTGCTGGGCTCTACGACGAGACCCAGTACTTC.

The V and J genes are TRBV4-1 and TRBJ2-2, with a tentative D call TRBD1 (5 bases). CDR3 size: 14 residues. V lost 1 base to trimming and J lost 7 bases, with 10 bases between them. CDR1 is MGHRA and CDR2 is YSYEKL in the germline V gene. The CDR3 DNA sequence: TGCGCCAGCAGCCAAGCGCAGGGCCACGGGGAGCTGTTTTTT. Translated, it gives CASSQAQGHGELFF.

The rearrangement uses TRBV28 and TRBJ2-1, with 11 bases fitting TRBD1. The CDR3 covers 15 residues. The J segment lost 5 bases and the V segment lost 7 bases, leaving 7 bases of the junction unmatched. The germline CDR1 and CDR2 sequences are MDHEN and SYDVKM. For the CDR3, the DNA is TGTGCCAGCAACTCAGGGACAGGGGGAAACAATGAGCAGTTCTTC. Translated: CASNSGTGGNNEQFF.

The chain combines TRBV27 with TRBJ2-7; perhaps TRBD2 as D (6 bases). From germline, CDR1 is MNHEY and CDR2 SMNVEV (reference sequence). Trimming took 4 bases from V and 3 from J, leaving 16 bases between them. CDR3 size: 15 residues. This CDR3 is CASSSLASGSYEQYF. In DNA, the CDR3 is TGTGCCAGCAGTTCCTTGGCATCCGGGAGCTACGAGCAGTACTTC.

The chain employs TRBV7-9 and TRBJ1-2, with D tentatively TRBD1 (5 bases). Germline V gene sequence: CDR1 SEHNR, CDR2 FQNEAQ (reference sequence). Trimming stripped 6 bases from V and 3 bases from J, with 14 bases between. This CDR3 is 14 amino acids long. This chain's CDR3 is CASSPDRLDYGYTF. CDR3 sequence (DNA): TGTGCCAGCAGTCCCGACAGACTAGACTATGGCTACACCTTC.

In this sample, this clone turned up once. V and J are TRBV6-5 and TRBJ1-6; D gene uncertain. The CDR3 is 14 amino acids. Trimming shortened V by 6 bases and J by 2 bases, and 8 bases separated the two germline ends. The germline V gene has CDR1 MNHEY and CDR2 SVGAGI. The CDR3 is CASRGRTYNSPLHF. The CDR3 nucleotides read TGTGCCAGCAGGGGGAGGACCTATAATTCACCCCTCCACTTT.

V is TRBV6-2 or TRBV6-3 and J is TRBJ1-5; D gene ambiguous. CDR1 is MNHEY and CDR2 is SVGEGT in the germline V gene. V was shortened by 4 bases and J by 0 bases, with 4 bases between the two germline ends. CDR3 size: 13 residues. The CDR3 coding sequence is TGTGCCAGCAGTTTTCTTAGCAATCAGCCCCAGCATTTT. Protein: CASSFLSNQPQHF.

J is TRBJ1-2 and V is TRBV2; D gene unclear. V lost 2 bases to trimming and J lost 5 bases, with 12 bases between them. The length of the CDR3 is 14 residues. CDR1 is SNHLY and CDR2 is FYNNEI in the germline V gene. The CDR3 bases are TGTGCCAGCAGTGAAATTTCGGAGTGGTATGGCTACACCTTC. Encoded protein: CASSEISEWYGYTF. Full variable domain (rest looked up from reference TRBV2 and TRBJ1-2): EPEVTQTPSHQVTQMGQEVILRCVPISNHLYFYWYRQILGQKVEFLVSFYNNEISEKSEIFDDQFSVERPDGSNFTLKIRSTKLEDSAMYFCASSEISEWYGYTFGSGTRLTVV.

This chain joins TRBV15 and TRBJ2-1, with 10 bases matching TRBD2. The germline V gene encodes CDR1 LNHNV and CDR2 YYDKDF (reference sequence). V lost 0 bases, J lost 9 bases, and 8 bases stayed unmatched. The CDR3 extends over 16 amino acids. The CDR3 here is CATSRDPASGGGEQFF. In DNA, the CDR3 is TGTGCCACCAGCAGAGATCCGGCTAGCGGGGGCGGTGAGCAGTTCTTC.

The V call is TRBV5-6, the J call TRBJ2-5; D gene ambiguous. Looked up from germline, CDR1 is SGHDT and CDR2 is YYEEEE. This CDR3 comprises 17 residues. The V and J ends lost 3 bases and 2 bases respectively, with 20 bases between them. The CDR3 loop is CASSYTAGRVGQETQYF. The CDR3 bases are TGTGCCAGCAGCTATACAGCAGGCCGCGTAGGTCAAGAGACCCAGTACTTC.

The V call is TRBV27, the J call TRBJ2-7, with TRBD2 as a possible D gene (6 bases). V was clipped by 6 bases and J by 6 bases, with 15 bases between them. The CDR3 length is 13 residues. Germline V lookup: CDR1 MNHEY, CDR2 SMNVEV (reference sequence). The CDR3 reads CASSSEPGGEQYF. The CDR3 nucleotides read TGTGCCAGCAGCTCAGAACCCGGGGGCGAGCAGTACTTC.

The chain couples TRBV27 to TRBJ1-2, with 8 nucleotides matching TRBD1. CDR3 size: 13 residues. V lost 6 bases to trimming and J lost 7 bases; unmatched junction nucleotides: 7. The germline CDR1 and CDR2 sequences are MNHEY and SMNVEV (reference sequence). The CDR3 DNA is TGTGCCAGCAGCTGGGACAGGAGGGGTGGCTACACCTTC. It yields the protein CASSWDRRGGYTF.

The rearrangement uses TRBV30 and TRBJ2-7, with 7 bases matching TRBD2. Germline V lookup: CDR1 GTSNPN, CDR2 SVGIG (reference sequence). The CDR3 length is 15 residues. With V trimmed by 3 bases and J by 0 bases, 8 bases remained unmatched. In DNA, the CDR3 is TGTGCCTGGAGGATCGGTGGGACTAACTCCTACGAGCAGTACTTC. The encoded protein is CAWRIGGTNSYEQYF. Complete variable domain (other parts from reference TRBV30 and TRBJ2-7): SQTIHQWPATLVQPVGSPLSLECTVEGTSNPNLYWYRQAAGRGLQLLFYSVGIGQISSEVPQNLSASRPQDRQFILSSKKLLLSDSGFYLCAWRIGGTNSYEQYFGPGTRLTVT.

In nucleotides, the CDR3 is TGTGCCAGCTCCCACAGGGGACAGGGGGACGACGAGCAGTACTTC. Translation: CASSHRGQGDDEQYF. The chain is built from TRBV27 and TRBJ2-7; TRBD1 matches at 11 bases. The J segment lost 5 bases and the V segment lost 8 bases, leaving 11 bases of the junction unmatched. Looked up from germline, CDR1 is MNHEY and CDR2 is SMNVEV (reference sequence). The CDR3 covers 15 residues.

CDR3 in amino acids: CASSPRSSVTEAFF. The CDR3 DNA follows: TGTGCCAGCTCACCACGCTCGAGCGTCACTGAAGCTTTCTTT. The chain recombines TRBV18 with TRBJ1-1; D unclear. V was cut by 1 base and J by 4 bases, with 10 bases left in between. This CDR3 contains 14 residues. Germline lookup yields CDR1 KGHSH and CDR2 LQKENI.

The V gene is TRBV19, the J gene TRBJ1-2; D is undetermined. The germline V gene has CDR1 LNHDA and CDR2 SQIVND (reference sequence). CDR3 length: 15 residues. The V end was cut by 4 bases, the J end by 1 base, with 13 bases between. In DNA form, the CDR3 reads TGTGCCAGTAGTAGAGGGTCCCAAGGTAACTATGGCTACACCTTC. Translating it yields CASSRGSQGNYGYTF.

The chain joins TRBV28 to TRBJ1-2; no reliable D call. The CDR3 loop spans 12 amino acids. V shed 2 bases and J shed 4 bases, with 5 bases lying between them. Germline CDR1 and CDR2: MDHEN and SYDVKM. The DNA for the CDR3 is TGTGCCAGCAGTTTACCGTCCTATGGCTACACCTTC. This codes for CASSLPSYGYTF.

The chain has TRBV27 and TRBJ2-7, with TRBD2 matching over 12 bases. J was trimmed by 1 base and V by 5 bases; bases with no gene match: 6. Germline CDR1 and CDR2: MNHEY and SMNVEV (reference sequence). The CDR3 extends over 16 amino acids. CDR3: CASSILLAGGSYEQYF. CDR3 DNA: TGTGCCAGCAGTATACTACTAGCGGGAGGTTCCTACGAGCAGTACTTC.

The V and J genes are TRBV27 and TRBJ1-1, with D possibly matching TRBD1 (5 bases). From germline, CDR1 is MNHEY and CDR2 SMNVEV (reference sequence). The CDR3 is 13 residues long. The V end was cut by 3 bases, the J end by 7 bases, with 12 bases between. The CDR3 nucleotides read TGTGCCAGCAGTTTTACCGGAACAGGTGAAGCTTTCTTT. Translating gives CASSFTGTGEAFF.

This rearrangement joins TRBV19 to TRBJ2-6; 7 bases match TRBD1. The V segment lost 3 bases and the J segment 0 bases; nucleotides outside the gene matches: 8. CDR1 is LNHDA, CDR2 SQIVND, per germline (reference sequence). This CDR3 contains 18 residues. CDR3 DNA: TGTGCCAGTAGTATTCTACAGGGGTCCCTCTCTGGGGCCAACGTCCTGACTTTC. As protein: CASSILQGSLSGANVLTF.

This clone is a singleton in its sample. The rearrangement uses TRBV10-3 and TRBJ1-5; 9 nucleotides align to TRBD1. Per the germline V gene, CDR1 is ENHRY and CDR2 is SYGVKD. There are 13 residues in the CDR3. Trimming removed 10 bases from V and 7 bases from J; junction bases left unmatched: 8. The CDR3 protein is CATWTGEMQPQHF. The CDR3 DNA follows: TGTGCCACATGGACAGGGGAGATGCAGCCCCAGCATTTT.